This T cell receptor beta chain is drawn from a study of CD8+ T cells in alopecia areata. Study-level findings and limits: Whether baseline CD8+ expansion is linked to response remains uncertain, given a single nonresponder.

Treatment meaning: oral pan-JAK inhibitor, 5-10 mg twice daily. Investigators sorted PBMCs to obtain both CD4+ and CD8+ T cells. Sequencing relied on a cDNA template that was reverse transcribed from extracted RNA. Libraries were prepared by immunoSEQ multiplex PCR; TCRdb keeps only in-frame clonotypes and omits some of them. The sample shows 150,000 to 200,000 clones, around 60% of them seen only once. Trimming cost V 5 bases and J 3 bases; bases outside gene matches: 11. The CDR3 extends over 16 amino acids. Looked up from germline, CDR1 is PRHDT and CDR2 is FYEKMQ (reference sequence). This clone was seen a few times. Antigen unknown.

The TCR comes from a human donor with alopecia areata. This sample comprised CD4+ T cells sorted from blood, obtained at week 24, from a patient treated with tofacitinib. The rearrangement joins TRBV13 to TRBJ2-7, with TRBD1 identical over 9 bases. CDR3 sequence reads: CASSSSPTGGRYEQYF. In DNA, the CDR3 is TGTGCCAGCAGCAGTAGCCCCACAGGGGGCCGCTACGAGCAGTACTTC.